This T cell receptor (beta chain) was sequenced during a study of blood T cell repertoires in COVID-19. Study-wide context: The study drew acute and convalescent COVID-19 samples from the United States, Italy and Spain.

Individuals drawn from about 26 US areas were about 18 to 95 years old. Each participant's cohort was designated according to participant-reported clinical history. Germline assignment: CDR1 SGHRS and CDR2 YFSETQ. The V end lost 2 bases, the J end lost 4 bases, and 13 bases lay between the germline ends. This CDR3 is built from 15 residues. Profiled with immunoSEQ multiplex PCR; TCRdb holds only in-frame clones, not every one. Among under 450,000 clones listed, roughly 80% were seen once. The sequenced sample consisted of PBMCs or T cells enriched from blood (not recorded which). The TCR sequence derives from a woman aged 45-65 years who had recovered from COVID-19. The chain joins TRBV5-1 to TRBJ1-3, with unresolved D. The CDR3 protein is CASSFSAGFGNTIYF. For the CDR3, the DNA is TGCGCCAGCAGCTTTTCCGCAGGCTTCGGAAACACCATATATTTT.